This paragraph reports one T cell receptor beta chain. Those enrolled in Seattle joined during active infection and were followed longitudinally afterward. The entry originates in a study of blood T cell repertoires in COVID-19. Study-wide background: Some COVID-19 samples were acute and others convalescent; all came from the United States, Italy and Spain. T cells, B-cell-depleted T cells, or PBMCs provided the cDNA or gDNA that served as material.

Germline loops: CDR1 KGHSH, CDR2 LQKENI. V was clipped by 5 bases and J by 0 bases, with 10 bases between them. The CDR3 length is 15 residues. Produced via immunoSEQ multiplex PCR; TCRdb's table is partial and in-frame only. This sample has over 450,000 clones, with roughly 87% found just once. The receptor's source is a young man with COVID-19, enrolled during active disease. This rearrangement joins TRBV18 to TRBJ2-2; possible D gene TRBD2, 5 bases. The material sequenced was peripheral blood. As DNA, the CDR3 is TGTGCCAGCTCAGAGGGTCATCCGAACACCGGGGAGCTGTTTTTT. Translated, it gives CASSEGHPNTGELFF.